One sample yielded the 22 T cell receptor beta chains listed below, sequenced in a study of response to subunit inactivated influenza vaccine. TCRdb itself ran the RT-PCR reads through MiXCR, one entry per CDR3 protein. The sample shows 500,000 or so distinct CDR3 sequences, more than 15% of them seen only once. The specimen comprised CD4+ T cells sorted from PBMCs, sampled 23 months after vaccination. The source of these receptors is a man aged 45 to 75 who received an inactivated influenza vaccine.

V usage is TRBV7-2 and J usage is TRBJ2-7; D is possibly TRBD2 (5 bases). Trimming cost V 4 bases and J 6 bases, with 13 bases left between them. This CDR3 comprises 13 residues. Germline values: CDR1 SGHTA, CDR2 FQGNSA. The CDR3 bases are TGTGCCAGCAGCTCCCGAGGGTATTCCGAGCAGTACTTC. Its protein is CASSSRGYSEQYF.

The CDR3 coding sequence is TGTGCCATCAGTGCGGCAGGGGACAGCACAGATACGCAGTATTTT. It specifies CAISAAGDSTDTQYF. The chain couples TRBV10-3 to TRBJ2-3; D might be TRBD1 (6 bases). The length of the CDR3 is 15 residues. Trimming took off 4 bases at V and 0 bases at J, with 11 bases between the two ends. Looked up from germline, CDR1 is ENHRY and CDR2 is SYGVKD.

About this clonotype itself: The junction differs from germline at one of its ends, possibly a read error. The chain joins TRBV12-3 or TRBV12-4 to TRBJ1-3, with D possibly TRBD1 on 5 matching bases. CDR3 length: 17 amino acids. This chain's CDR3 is CASSVATHRTSGNTIYF. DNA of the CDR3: TGTGCCAGCAGTGTAGCCACCCACAGGACCTCTGGAAACACCATATATTTT.

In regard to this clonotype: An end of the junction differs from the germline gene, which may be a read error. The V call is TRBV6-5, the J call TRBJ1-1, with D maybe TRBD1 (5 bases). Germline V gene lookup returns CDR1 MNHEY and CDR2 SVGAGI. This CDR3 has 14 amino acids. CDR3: CASSYRGRNTEALF. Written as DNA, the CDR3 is TGTGCCAGCAGTTACAGGGGACGGAACACTGAAGCTTTATTT.

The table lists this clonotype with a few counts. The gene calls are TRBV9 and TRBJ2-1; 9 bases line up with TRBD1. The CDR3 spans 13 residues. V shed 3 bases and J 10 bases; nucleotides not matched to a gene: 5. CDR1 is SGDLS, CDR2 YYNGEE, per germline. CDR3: CASSGRQGDEQFF. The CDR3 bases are TGTGCCAGCAGCGGACGACAGGGGGACGAGCAGTTCTTC.

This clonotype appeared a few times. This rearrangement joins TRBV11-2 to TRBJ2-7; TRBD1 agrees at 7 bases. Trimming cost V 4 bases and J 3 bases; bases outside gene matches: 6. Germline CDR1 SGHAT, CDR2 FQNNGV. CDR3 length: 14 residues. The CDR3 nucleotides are TGTGCCAGCAGCTCGACAGGGTCGGGCTACGAGCAGTACTTC. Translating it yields CASSSTGSGYEQYF.

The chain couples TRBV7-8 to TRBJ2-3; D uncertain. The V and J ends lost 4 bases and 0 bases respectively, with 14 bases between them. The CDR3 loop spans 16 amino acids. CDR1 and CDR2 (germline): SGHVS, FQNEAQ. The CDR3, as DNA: TGTGCCAGCAGCTCTAGGCCACTTCCTAGCACAGATACGCAGTATTTT. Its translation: CASSSRPLPSTDTQYF.

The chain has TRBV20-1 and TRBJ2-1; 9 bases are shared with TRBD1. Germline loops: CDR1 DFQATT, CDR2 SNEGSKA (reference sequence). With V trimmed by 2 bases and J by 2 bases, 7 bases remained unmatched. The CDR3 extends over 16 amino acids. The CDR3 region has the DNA TGCAGTGCTAGATCCGGACAGGGGATGACCTACAATGAGCAGTTCTTC. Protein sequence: CSARSGQGMTYNEQFF.

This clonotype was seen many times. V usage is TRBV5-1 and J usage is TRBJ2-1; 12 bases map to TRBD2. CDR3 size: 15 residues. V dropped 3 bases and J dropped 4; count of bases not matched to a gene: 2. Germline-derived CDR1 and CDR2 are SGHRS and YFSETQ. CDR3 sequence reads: CASSSSGGAYNEQFF. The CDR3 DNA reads TGCGCCAGCAGCTCTAGCGGGGGGGCATACAATGAGCAGTTCTTC.

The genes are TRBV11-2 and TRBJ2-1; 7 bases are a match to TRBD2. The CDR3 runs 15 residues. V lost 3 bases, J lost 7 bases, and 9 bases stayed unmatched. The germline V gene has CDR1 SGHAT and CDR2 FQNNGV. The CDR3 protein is CASSLVGGDSNEQFF. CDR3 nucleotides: TGTGCCAGCAGCTTGGTGGGAGGGGATTCTAATGAGCAGTTCTTC.

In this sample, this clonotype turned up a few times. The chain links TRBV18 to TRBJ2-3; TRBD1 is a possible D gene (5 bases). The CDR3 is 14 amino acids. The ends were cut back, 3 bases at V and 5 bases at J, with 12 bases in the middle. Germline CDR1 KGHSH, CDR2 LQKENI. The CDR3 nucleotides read TGTGCCAGCTCACCGGTTGGGGCTGGAGATACGCAGTATTTT. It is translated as CASSPVGAGDTQYF.

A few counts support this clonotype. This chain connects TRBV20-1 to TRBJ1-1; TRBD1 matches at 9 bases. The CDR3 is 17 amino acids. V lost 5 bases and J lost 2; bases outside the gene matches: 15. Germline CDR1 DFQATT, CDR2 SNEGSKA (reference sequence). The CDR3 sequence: CSARGGGGQGSNTEAFF. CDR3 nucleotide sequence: TGCAGTGCTCGCGGGGGGGGTGGACAGGGGAGTAACACTGAAGCTTTCTTT.

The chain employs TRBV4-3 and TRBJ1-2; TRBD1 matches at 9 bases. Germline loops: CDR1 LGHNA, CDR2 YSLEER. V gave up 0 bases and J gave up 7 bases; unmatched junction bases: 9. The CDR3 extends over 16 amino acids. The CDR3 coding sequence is TGCGCCAGCAGCCAAGATTCCAAACAGGGGGCGGGTGGCTACACCTTC. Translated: CASSQDSKQGAGGYTF.

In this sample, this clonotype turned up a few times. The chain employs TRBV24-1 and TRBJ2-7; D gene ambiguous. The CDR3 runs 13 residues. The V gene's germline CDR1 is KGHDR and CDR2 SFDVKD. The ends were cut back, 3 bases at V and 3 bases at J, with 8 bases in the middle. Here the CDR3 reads CATSDRIGYEQYF. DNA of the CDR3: TGTGCCACCAGTGATCGTATTGGCTACGAGCAGTACTTC.

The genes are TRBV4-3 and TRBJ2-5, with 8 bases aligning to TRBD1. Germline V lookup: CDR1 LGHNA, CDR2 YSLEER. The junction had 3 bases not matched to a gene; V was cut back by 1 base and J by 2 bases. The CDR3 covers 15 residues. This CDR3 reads CASSQAYRGQETQYF. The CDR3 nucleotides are TGCGCCAGCAGCCAAGCCTACAGGGGGCAAGAGACCCAGTACTTC.

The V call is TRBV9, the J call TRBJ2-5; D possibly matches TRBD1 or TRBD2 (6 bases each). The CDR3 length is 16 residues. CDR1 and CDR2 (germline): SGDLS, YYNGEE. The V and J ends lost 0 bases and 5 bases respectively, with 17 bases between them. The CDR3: CASSVAPTGGGETQYF. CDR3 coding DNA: TGTGCCAGCAGCGTAGCTCCCACCGGGGGCGGTGAGACCCAGTACTTC. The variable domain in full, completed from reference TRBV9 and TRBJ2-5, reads DSGVTQTPKHLITATGQRVTLRCSPRSGDLSVYWYQQSLDQGLQFLIQYYNGEERAKGNILERFSAQQFPDLHSELNLSSLELGDSALYFCASSVAPTGGGETQYFGPGTRLLVL.

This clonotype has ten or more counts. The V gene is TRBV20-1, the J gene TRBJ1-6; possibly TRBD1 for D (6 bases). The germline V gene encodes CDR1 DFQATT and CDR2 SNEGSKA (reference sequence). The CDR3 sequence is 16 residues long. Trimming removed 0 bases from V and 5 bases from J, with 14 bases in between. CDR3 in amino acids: CSARDYGTLDNSPLHF. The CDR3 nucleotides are TGCAGTGCTAGAGACTACGGGACATTAGATAATTCACCCCTCCACTTT.

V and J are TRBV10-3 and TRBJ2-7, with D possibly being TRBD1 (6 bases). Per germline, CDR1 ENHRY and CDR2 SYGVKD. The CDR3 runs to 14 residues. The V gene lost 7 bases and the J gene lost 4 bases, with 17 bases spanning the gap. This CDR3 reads CAITGELGSYEQYF. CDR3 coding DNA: TGTGCCATCACAGGGGAGCTTGGGAGTTACGAGCAGTACTTC.

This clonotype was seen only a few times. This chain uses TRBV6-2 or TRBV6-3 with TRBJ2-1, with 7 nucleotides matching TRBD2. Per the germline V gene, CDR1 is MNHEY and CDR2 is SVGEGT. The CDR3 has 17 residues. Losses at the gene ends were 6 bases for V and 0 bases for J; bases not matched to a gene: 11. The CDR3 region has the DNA TGTGCCAGCAGCTCTCTAGCGGACCTGAGCTCCTACAATGAGCAGTTCTTC. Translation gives CASSSLADLSSYNEQFF.

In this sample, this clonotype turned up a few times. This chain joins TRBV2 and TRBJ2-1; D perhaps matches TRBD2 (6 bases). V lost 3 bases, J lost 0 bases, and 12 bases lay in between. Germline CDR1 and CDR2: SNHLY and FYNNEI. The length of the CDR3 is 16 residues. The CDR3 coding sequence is TGTGCCAGCAGTGACGGAGCGGGCCTCTCCTACAATGAGCAGTTCTTC. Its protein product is CASSDGAGLSYNEQFF.

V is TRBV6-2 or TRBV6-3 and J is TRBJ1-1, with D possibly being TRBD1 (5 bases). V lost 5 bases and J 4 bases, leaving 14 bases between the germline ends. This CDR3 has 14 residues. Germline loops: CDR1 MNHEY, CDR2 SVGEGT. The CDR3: CASSTGGGRTEAFF. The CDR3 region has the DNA TGTGCCAGCAGTACCGGGGGGGGTCGCACTGAAGCTTTCTTT.

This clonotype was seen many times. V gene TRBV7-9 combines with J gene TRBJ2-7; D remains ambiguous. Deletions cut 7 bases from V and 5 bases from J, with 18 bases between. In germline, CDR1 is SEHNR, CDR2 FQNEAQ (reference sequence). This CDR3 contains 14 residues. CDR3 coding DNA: TGTGCCAGCAACCCGGACGGACGATGGCACGAGCAGTACTTC. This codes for CASNPDGRWHEQYF.